This TCR beta chain was identified during a study of T cells in narcolepsy. As concerns this clone: Its target is unknown.

Assay used: immunoSEQ multiplex PCR; TCRdb lists only in-frame clones, some missing. The sample consists of about 30,000 clones, about 76% of them appearing once. The germline V gene has CDR1 MDHEN and CDR2 SYDVKM. The CDR3 is 13 amino acids. V shed 6 bases and J shed 4 bases, with 12 bases lying between them. Study-wide findings and caveats: Autoreactive HCRT-specific and TRIB2-specific clonotypes were marked in same-patient CSF-versus-blood CD4+ comparisons. Healthy controls reportedly lacked the autoreactive clonotypes serially found in patients' blood.

This TCR derives from a human donor with narcolepsy. This chain joins TRBV28 and TRBJ1-2; D gene ambiguous. Input material: CD45RA- memory CD4+ T cells from PBMCs. The CDR3 here is CASSAHTIYGYTF. CDR3 nucleotide sequence: TGTGCCAGCAGCGCCCACACGATCTATGGCTACACCTTC.